What follows are 6 T cell receptor beta chains derived from one specimen sequenced in a study of siplizumab effects on memory and regulatory T cells. TCRdb keeps only in-frame clones here, not all; method: immunoSEQ multiplex PCR. The sample has approximately 100,000 clones, about nine tenths seen once; the top ten hold roughly 2.7%. Sequenced sample: CD4+ T cells sorted from blood. These TCRs come from a human donor in good health. Some clones in this sample may be carry-over from other donors' samples.

The chain carries TRBV29-1 and TRBJ2-1; 7 bases are shared with TRBD2. This CDR3 is 18 amino acids long. Germline assignment: CDR1 SQVTM and CDR2 ANQGSEA. V shed 1 base, J shed 0 bases, and the junction held 12 bases outside the gene matches. CDR3 nucleotide sequence: TGCAGCGTTGAAGGTTATGGCTGGGGACTAAGCTCCTACAATGAGCAGTTCTTC. Translating it yields CSVEGYGWGLSSYNEQFF.

The gene calls are TRBV27 and TRBJ1-2; TRBD1 matches at 10 bases. Per the germline V gene, CDR1 is MNHEY and CDR2 is SMNVEV (reference sequence). V dropped 4 bases and J dropped 3; count of bases not matched to a gene: 11. The CDR3 extends over 17 amino acids. CDR3 coding DNA: TGTGCCAGCAGTTCCGCCGGGACAGGGGCCCTTTACTATGGCTACACCTTC. Translated, it gives CASSSAGTGALYYGYTF.

The chain joins TRBV4-1 to TRBJ1-5; weak D call: TRBD1 (6 bases). V was pared by 2 bases and J by 2 bases, with 10 bases between. Germline values: CDR1 MGHRA, CDR2 YSYEKL. This CDR3 has 15 residues. This CDR3 is CASSQQHRGNQPQHF. The CDR3 DNA reads TGCGCCAGCAGCCAACAACACAGGGGCAATCAGCCCCAGCATTTT.

This chain links TRBV7-9 with TRBJ2-2; 10 bases fit TRBD2. Germline V gene lookup returns CDR1 SEHNR and CDR2 FQNEAQ (reference sequence). The J segment lost 1 base and the V segment lost 5 bases, leaving 4 bases of the junction unmatched. This CDR3 comprises 16 residues. The CDR3 reads CASSASSGRNTGELFF. In nucleotides, the CDR3 is TGTGCCAGCAGCGCGTCTAGCGGGAGGAACACCGGGGAGCTGTTTTTT.

This clone appeared a few times. The genes are TRBV4-1 and TRBJ2-1; D is perhaps TRBD1 (6 bases). Germline V gene sequence: CDR1 MGHRA, CDR2 YSYEKL. The CDR3 covers 12 residues. Trimming shortened V by 3 bases and J by 6 bases, and 6 bases separated the two germline ends. Here the CDR3 DNA reads TGCGCCAGCAGCCAGGGGGCCAATGAGCAGTTCTTC. Translating it yields CASSQGANEQFF.

This sequence joins TRBV6-6 and TRBJ1-2, with 7 nucleotides matching TRBD1. The CDR3 contains 14 residues. The J segment lost 5 bases and the V segment lost 6 bases, leaving 9 bases of the junction unmatched. Germline assignment: CDR1 MNHNY and CDR2 SVGAGI (reference sequence). The CDR3 reads CASRLSAGGYGYTF. The CDR3 bases are TGTGCCAGCAGGTTAAGTGCAGGGGGATATGGCTACACCTTC.